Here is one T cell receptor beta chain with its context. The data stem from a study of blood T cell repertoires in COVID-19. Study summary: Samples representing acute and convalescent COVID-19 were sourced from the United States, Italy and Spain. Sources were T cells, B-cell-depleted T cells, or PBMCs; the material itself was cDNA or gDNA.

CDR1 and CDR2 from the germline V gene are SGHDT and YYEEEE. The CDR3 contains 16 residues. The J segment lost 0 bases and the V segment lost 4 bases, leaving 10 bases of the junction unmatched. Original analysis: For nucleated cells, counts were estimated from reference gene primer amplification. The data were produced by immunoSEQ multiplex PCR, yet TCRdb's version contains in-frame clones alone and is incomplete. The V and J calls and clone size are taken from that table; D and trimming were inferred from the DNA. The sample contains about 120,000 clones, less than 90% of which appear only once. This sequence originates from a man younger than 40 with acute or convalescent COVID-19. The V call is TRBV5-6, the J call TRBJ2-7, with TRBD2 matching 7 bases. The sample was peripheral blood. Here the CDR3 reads CASSPSTPSGSYEQYF. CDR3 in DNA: TGTGCCAGCAGCCCGAGCACCCCTAGCGGCTCCTACGAGCAGTACTTC.